Following are 21 T cell receptor beta chains from one sample sequenced in a study of shared clonotypes between healthy human individuals. The protocol was immunoSEQ multiplex PCR, while the TCRdb copy is restricted to in-frame clones and leaves out a portion. The sample has roughly 2.4 million clones, approximately 94% seen once. The sequenced sample was naive CD4+ T cells sorted from blood. The sample's subset: CD45RA+ positively selected. These receptors all stem from a man between 18 and 35 years old in good health.

The chain is built from TRBV4-2 and TRBJ2-5, with D hard to call. V was pared by 0 bases and J by 6 bases, with 8 bases between. The CDR3 spans 13 residues. From germline, CDR1 is LGHNA and CDR2 YNFKEQ. CDR3 sequence (DNA): TGTGCCAGCAGCCAAGATACCACCCAGACCCAGTACTTC. Translating gives CASSQDTTQTQYF.

This clone was seen just once. J is TRBJ2-5 and V is TRBV30; D possibly matches TRBD1 or TRBD2 (6 bases each). Germline V gives CDR1 GTSNPN, CDR2 SVGIG (reference sequence). CDR3 length: 14 residues. With 2 bases removed from V and 4 bases from J, the gap between germline ends came to 14 bases. As DNA, the CDR3 is TGTGCCTGGAGTTTGGGGGGCGGAAGAGAGACCCAGTACTTC. It yields the protein CAWSLGGGRETQYF. The variable domain in full, with the rest retrieved from reference TRBV30 and TRBJ2-5, is SQTIHQWPATLVQPVGSPLSLECTVEGTSNPNLYWYRQAAGRGLQLLFYSVGIGQISSEVPQNLSASRPQDRQFILSSKKLLLSDSGFYLCAWSLGGGRETQYFGPGTRLLVL.

This CDR3 reads CASSTDAAYEQYF. The CDR3 bases are TGTGCCAGCAGTACGGACGCAGCCTACGAGCAGTACTTC. The chain joins TRBV11-3 to TRBJ2-7; D is ambiguous. Germline CDR1 SGHNT, CDR2 YENEEA. Trimming left V 6 bases short and J 2 bases short, with 11 bases between. This CDR3 has 13 residues.

J is TRBJ2-7 and V is TRBV6-6; TRBD1 might be the D (6 bases). V gave up 5 bases and J gave up 3 bases, with 14 bases separating them. The CDR3 sequence is 14 residues long. Germline-derived CDR1 and CDR2 are MNHNY and SVGAGI (reference sequence). This chain's CDR3 is CASSTGNRDYEQYF. CDR3 DNA sequence: TGTGCCAGCAGTACCGGGAACAGGGACTACGAGCAGTACTTC.

The chain joins TRBV2 to TRBJ2-1; D call uncertain. This CDR3 contains 16 residues. Germline V gives CDR1 SNHLY, CDR2 FYNNEI. V lost 3 bases, J lost 6 bases, and 18 bases lay in between. The CDR3: CASSDWVVRVPNEQFF. DNA for the CDR3: TGTGCCAGCAGTGACTGGGTGGTAAGGGTCCCCAATGAGCAGTTCTTC.

The V call is TRBV28, the J call TRBJ2-3, with 13 positions matching TRBD2. With 5 bases clipped from V and 5 bases from J, the junction kept 13 bases outside the gene matches. Germline V gene sequence: CDR1 MDHEN, CDR2 SYDVKM. The CDR3 extends over 18 amino acids. This chain's CDR3 is CASSAYLGLAGDVDTQYF. The CDR3 region has the DNA TGTGCCAGCAGTGCCTACCTCGGACTAGCGGGGGACGTAGATACGCAGTATTTT.

This chain connects TRBV19 to TRBJ1-5; 7 nucleotides agree with TRBD1. Germline V gives CDR1 LNHDA, CDR2 SQIVND (reference sequence). The CDR3 is made up of 14 amino acids. V shed 10 bases and J 0 bases; nucleotides not matched to a gene: 6. CDR3 sequence (DNA): TGTGCCATCTCGGGACAGTATAGCAATCAGCCCCAGCATTTT. Its translation is CAISGQYSNQPQHF.

With regard to this clone: In the same sample, other DNA sequences code for this CDR3. This chain connects TRBV28 to TRBJ2-5, with D hard to call. This CDR3 has 11 residues. The ends were cut back, 5 bases at V and 8 bases at J, with 9 bases in the middle. Germline CDR1 and CDR2: MDHEN and SYDVKM. Here the CDR3 DNA reads TGTGCCAGCAGTCTCCAGGAAACCCAGTACTTC. It codes for CASSLQETQYF.

The V call is TRBV30, the J call TRBJ1-5, with 12 bases fitting TRBD1. Trimming removed 2 bases from V and 8 bases from J; junction bases left unmatched: 13. The CDR3 has 17 amino acids. Germline V lookup: CDR1 GTSNPN, CDR2 SVGIG (reference sequence). CDR3 region: CAWSLTGTGGGWKPQHF. DNA for the CDR3: TGTGCCTGGAGTTTAACCGGGACAGGGGGCGGGTGGAAGCCCCAGCATTTT.

The chain has TRBV20-1 and TRBJ1-4; D call uncertain. This CDR3 region has 11 residues. Germline CDR1 DFQATT, CDR2 SNEGSKA (reference sequence). Trimming pared 3 bases from V and 10 bases from J, leaving 9 bases between. The CDR3 here is CSASLETKLFF. The CDR3, as DNA: TGCAGTGCTAGCCTGGAGACAAAACTGTTTTTT.

The J gene is TRBJ2-5, the V gene TRBV18; 7 bases agree with TRBD1. CDR3 size: 14 residues. CDR1 and CDR2 from the germline V gene are KGHSH and LQKENI. V shed 2 bases, J shed 5 bases, and the junction held 5 bases outside the gene matches. CDR3 in amino acids: CASSPFDRVETQYF. DNA of the CDR3: TGTGCCAGCTCACCATTCGACAGGGTTGAGACCCAGTACTTC.

This chain connects TRBV5-6 to TRBJ1-2; D call uncertain. There are 15 residues in the CDR3. Trimming left V 0 bases short and J 0 bases short, with 9 bases between. In germline, CDR1 is SGHDT, CDR2 YYEEEE. As DNA, the CDR3 is TGTGCCAGCAGCTTGGGGCCAGTATCTAACTATGGCTACACCTTC. This codes for CASSLGPVSNYGYTF.

The gene calls are TRBV7-9 and TRBJ1-1; D is unresolved. Trimming took 6 bases from V and 5 from J, leaving 7 bases between them. CDR3 length: 11 residues. Looked up from germline, CDR1 is SEHNR and CDR2 is FQNEAQ (reference sequence). This CDR3 is CASSSMTEAFF. The CDR3 nucleotides read TGTGCCAGCAGTTCCATGACTGAAGCTTTCTTT.

This chain joins TRBV21-1 and TRBJ2-5; the DNA was not compared with TRBD2, the D call given in the table. TRBV21-1 is flagged as a pseudogene. The length of the CDR3 is 16 residues. Written as DNA, the CDR3 is TGTGCCAGCAGCCCCCGACTCGAGGAGGGGTCGGAGACCCAGTACTTC. Translation: CASSPRLEEGSETQYF.

The rearrangement joins TRBV7-8 to TRBJ1-3; a possible D gene is TRBD1 (5 bases). The V and J ends lost 6 bases and 0 bases respectively, with 15 bases between them. Germline CDR1 reads SGHVS; CDR2 reads FQNEAQ. The CDR3 runs to 16 residues. CDR3 sequence (DNA): TGTGCCAGCAGTCCGGAGCGGGGCGGCTCTGGAAACACCATATATTTT. This translates into CASSPERGGSGNTIYF.

In regard to this clone: Different DNA sequences within this sample yield the same CDR3. This sequence joins TRBV6-5 and TRBJ2-2; D is ambiguous. Trimming removed 6 bases at V and 0 bases at J, with 11 bases between. CDR1 and CDR2 from the germline V gene are MNHEY and SVGAGI. CDR3 size: 15 residues. The CDR3 bases are TGTGCCAGCAGCTTGGGCCTCACGAACACCGGGGAGCTGTTTTTT. Protein sequence: CASSLGLTNTGELFF.

The chain links TRBV19 to TRBJ2-7, with TRBD1 matching over 9 bases. Germline-derived CDR1 and CDR2 are LNHDA and SQIVND (reference sequence). With V trimmed by 9 bases and J by 4 bases, 7 bases remained unmatched. The CDR3 extends over 13 amino acids. The DNA of the CDR3 is TGTGCCAGCCGGGACAGGGCCGGGTACGAGCAGTACTTC. This encodes CASRDRAGYEQYF.

The V call is TRBV11-2, the J call TRBJ2-7; maybe TRBD2 (5 bases). The CDR3 totals 14 residues. The V end lost 5 bases, the J end lost 5 bases, and 16 bases lay between the germline ends. CDR1 is SGHAT, CDR2 FQNNGV, per germline. The CDR3 sequence is CASSPPVGDHEQYF. The DNA for the CDR3 is TGTGCCAGCAGCCCCCCCGTGGGAGACCACGAGCAGTACTTC.

The chain combines TRBV11-2 with TRBJ1-1; D unclear. Germline CDR1 is SGHAT and CDR2 is FQNNGV. V dropped 0 bases and J dropped 0 bases, with 8 bases sitting between them. This CDR3 contains 15 residues. The CDR3 nucleotides read TGTGCCAGCAGCTTAGAATCGGGTGTGAACACTGAAGCTTTCTTT. Translation gives CASSLESGVNTEAFF.

The CDR3 bases are TGTGCCAGCAGGACAGGGGGCGAGACCGGGGAGCTGTTTTTT. Translation gives CASRTGGETGELFF. This chain connects TRBV6-1 to TRBJ2-2, with 10 bases identical to TRBD1. After removal of 6 bases from V and 5 bases from J, the junction contained 3 bases not matched to a gene. Germline V gives CDR1 MNHNS, CDR2 SASEGT. The CDR3 covers 14 residues.

This chain uses TRBV19 with TRBJ1-3; TRBD1 matches 8 bases. The germline V gene encodes CDR1 LNHDA and CDR2 SQIVND (reference sequence). J lost 2 bases, V lost 4 bases, and 4 bases had no gene match. The CDR3 is 15 amino acids. The CDR3 region is CASSNARGPGNTIYF. For the CDR3, the DNA is TGTGCCAGTAGTAATGCCAGGGGGCCTGGAAACACCATATATTTT.